This T cell receptor beta chain stems from a study of blood T cell repertoires in COVID-19. Study background: T cells, B-cell-depleted T cells, or PBMCs supplied cDNA or gDNA.

Clones were read by immunoSEQ multiplex PCR, and TCRdb kept only the in-frame ones, dropping some. The sample includes 300,000 or so clones, about 89% of them seen just once. The source of this sequence is a woman aged 25 to 45 with COVID-19, enrolled during active disease. Sequenced material: peripheral blood.

The CDR3 region is CASSTGTDIITANTGELFF. Written as DNA, the CDR3 is TGTGCCAGTAGTACCGGGACAGACATTATAACCGCGAACACCGGGGAGCTGTTTTTT. The chain combines TRBV19 with TRBJ2-2, with 7 bases aligning to TRBD1. Unmatched junction bases numbered 14, after V lost 4 bases and J lost 0 bases. This CDR3 region has 19 residues. The V gene's germline CDR1 is LNHDA and CDR2 SQIVND (reference sequence). Variable domain in full (rest from reference TRBV19 and TRBJ2-2): DGGITQSPKYLFRKEGQNVTLSCEQNLNHDAMYWYRQDPGQGLRLIYYSQIVNDFQKGDIAEGYSVSREKKESFPLTVTSAQKNPTAFYLCASSTGTDIITANTGELFFGEGSRLTVL.